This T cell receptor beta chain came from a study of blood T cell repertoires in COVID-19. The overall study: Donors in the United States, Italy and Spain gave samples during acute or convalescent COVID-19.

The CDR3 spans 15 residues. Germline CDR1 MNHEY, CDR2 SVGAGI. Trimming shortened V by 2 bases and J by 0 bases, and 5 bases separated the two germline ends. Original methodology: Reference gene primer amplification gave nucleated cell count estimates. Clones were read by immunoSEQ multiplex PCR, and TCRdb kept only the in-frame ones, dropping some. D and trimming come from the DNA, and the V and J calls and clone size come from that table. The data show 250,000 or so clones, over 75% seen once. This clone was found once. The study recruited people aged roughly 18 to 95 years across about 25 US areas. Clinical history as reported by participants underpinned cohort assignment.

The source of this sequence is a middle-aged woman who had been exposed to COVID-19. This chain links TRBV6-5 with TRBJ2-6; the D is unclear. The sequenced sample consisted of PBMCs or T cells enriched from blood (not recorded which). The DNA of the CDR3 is TGTGCCAGCAGTTACGTACACTCTGGGGCCAACGTCCTGACTTTC. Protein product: CASSYVHSGANVLTF.